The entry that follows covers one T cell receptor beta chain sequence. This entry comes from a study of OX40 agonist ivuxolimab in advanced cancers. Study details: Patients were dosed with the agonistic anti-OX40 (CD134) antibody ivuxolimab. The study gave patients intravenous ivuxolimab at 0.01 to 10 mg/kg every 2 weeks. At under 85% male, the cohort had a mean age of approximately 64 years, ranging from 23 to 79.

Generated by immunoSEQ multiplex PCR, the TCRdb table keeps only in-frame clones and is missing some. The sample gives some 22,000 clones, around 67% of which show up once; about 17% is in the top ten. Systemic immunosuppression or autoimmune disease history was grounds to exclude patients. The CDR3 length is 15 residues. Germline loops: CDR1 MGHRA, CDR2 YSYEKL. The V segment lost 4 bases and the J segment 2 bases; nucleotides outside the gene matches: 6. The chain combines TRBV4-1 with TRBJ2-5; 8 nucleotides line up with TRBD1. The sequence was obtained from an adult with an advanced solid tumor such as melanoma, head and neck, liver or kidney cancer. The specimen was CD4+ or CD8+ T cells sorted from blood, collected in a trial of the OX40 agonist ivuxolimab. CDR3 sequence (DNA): TGCGCCAGCAGCCGGTGGACAGGGTCACAAGAGACCCAGTACTTC. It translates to CASSRWTGSQETQYF.